This is a list of T cell receptor beta chains from one sample in a study of human T cells and chemical hapten exposure. TCRdb re-derived calls from the RACE reads in MiXCR, one entry per CDR3 protein. The sample includes fewer than 80,000 distinct CDR3 sequences, approximately 11% of them seen just once. Sequencing used whole blood, obtained in connection with sensitization to the hapten diphenylcyclopropenone (DPC). The receptors were sampled from a young woman with alopecia areata. Some clones in this sample may be carry-over from other donors' samples. CDR3s include the opening cysteine and the closing phenylalanine or tryptophan. D genes are given only for firm matches. Expanded clones get a size class; other rows say once, few or many, or leave the size out.

V	J	size	D	CDR3	DNA
TRBV6-5	TRBJ2-1	many	.	CASSSTPGARTSYNEQFF	TGTGCCAGCAGTTCTACCCCCGGGGCGCGCACCTCCTACAATGAGCAGTTCTTC
TRBV20-1	TRBJ1-5	few	.	CSARGIGPKSGQPQHF	TGCAGTGCTAGAGGGATCGGGCCAAAATCGGGGCAGCCCCAGCATTTT
TRBV12-3/TRBV12-4	TRBJ1-6	many	.	CASSLQASPLHF	TGTGCCAGCAGTTTACAGGCCTCACCCCTCCACTTT
TRBV7-8	TRBJ2-7	many	.	CASSPMDSLHEQYF	TGTGCCAGCAGCCCAATGGACAGCCTGCATGAGCAGTACTTC
TRBV5-1	TRBJ2-1	few	.	CASGAGSSNEQFF	TGCGCCAGCGGCGCGGGGTCCTCCAATGAGCAGTTCTTC
TRBV7-9	TRBJ1-2	few	.	CASSLGPGVRWAPSLYGYTF	TGTGCCAGCAGCCTGGGGCCGGGAGTCCGGTGGGCCCCTTCCTTATATGGCTACACCTTC
TRBV7-6	TRBJ1-1	many	.	CASSSLPRAGNTEAFF	TGTGCCAGCAGCTCCCTTCCCCGGGCGGGTAACACTGAAGCTTTCTTT
TRBV18	TRBJ2-5	many	.	CASSRARYQETQYF	TGTGCCAGCTCACGTGCTCGGTACCAAGAGACCCAGTACTTC
TRBV6-5	TRBJ1-1	.	.	CASSPMGKRANEAFF	TGTGCCAGCAGTCCAATGGGGAAGCGGGCCAATGAAGCTTTCTTT
TRBV20-1	TRBJ2-1	.	.	CSARDHGGRNEQFF	TGCAGTGCTAGAGATCACGGGGGCCGCAATGAGCAGTTCTTC
TRBV5-1	TRBJ1-1	.	.	CASSNQGIRTEAFF	TGCGCCAGCAGCAACCAGGGAATCCGCACTGAAGCTTTCTTT
TRBV7-9	TRBJ2-2	.	.	CAEGDTGELFF	TGTGCGGAGGGAGACACCGGGGAGCTGTTTTTT
TRBV6-5	TRBJ2-3	.	TRBD1	CANRPAGTGGVNTQYF	TGTGCCAACAGGCCGGCAGGGACAGGGGGCGTCAATACGCAGTATTTT
TRBV30	TRBJ1-6	many	TRBD1	CAWRPQQGRGSPLHF	TGTGCCTGGAGGCCACAACAGGGGAGAGGGTCACCCCTCCACTTT
TRBV28	TRBJ2-7	many	.	CASSSPDGDYEQYF	TGTGCCAGCAGTTCTCCGGACGGAGACTACGAGCAGTACTTC
TRBV29-1	TRBJ1-3	.	.	CSVEKEIGNTIYF	TGCAGCGTTGAAAAGGAAATCGGGAACACCATATATTTT
TRBV29-1	TRBJ2-7	.	.	CSAFLKVRGEQYF	TGCAGCGCTTTCTTGAAGGTTCGCGGCGAGCAGTACTTC
TRBV27	TRBJ2-1	.	TRBD2	CASSFSGRYNEQFF	TGTGCCAGCAGTTTTAGCGGGAGGTACAATGAGCAGTTCTTC
TRBV29-1	TRBJ2-3	few	TRBD2	CSVVYTAGGDTQYF	TGCAGCGTTGTGTATACTGCGGGAGGCGATACGCAGTATTTT
TRBV6-1	TRBJ2-1	.	TRBD1	CASSGGQASSDEQFF	TGTGCCAGCAGTGGAGGACAGGCCTCGTCGGATGAGCAGTTCTTC
TRBV9	TRBJ2-1	many	.	CASSRGNEQFF	TGTGCCAGCTCCCGGGGCAATGAGCAGTTCTTC
TRBV5-1	TRBJ1-1	.	TRBD1	CASGPDRGNINTEAFF	TGCGCCAGCGGTCCCGACAGGGGGAATATAAACACTGAAGCTTTCTTT
TRBV28	TRBJ1-2	many	.	CASSFPGTPYGYTF	TGTGCCAGCAGTTTCCCGGGAACTCCCTATGGCTACACCTTC
TRBV5-1	TRBJ2-7	.	.	CASSPEGAYEQYF	TGCGCCAGCAGCCCCGAGGGAGCCTACGAGCAGTACTTC
TRBV7-2	TRBJ1-1	.	.	CASSPGHWAEAFF	TGTGCCAGCAGCCCCGGACATTGGGCTGAAGCTTTCTTT
TRBV11-2	TRBJ1-6	.	.	CASSFEGRDASPLHF	TGTGCCAGCAGCTTCGAGGGCAGGGACGCCTCACCCCTCCACTTT
TRBV18	TRBJ1-2	.	TRBD1	CASSPGNRGGYTF	TGTGCCAGCTCACCCGGAAACAGGGGCGGCTACACCTTC
TRBV6-2/TRBV6-3	TRBJ2-5	few	.	CASSYPPEQETQYF	TGTGCCAGCAGTTACCCGCCAGAACAAGAGACCCAGTACTTC
TRBV30	TRBJ1-2	few	TRBD1	CAWEGQGNFCTF	TGTGCCTGGGAGGGACAGGGTAATTTCTGCACCTTC